This T cell receptor (beta chain) is drawn from a study of Tregs in tolerant kidney transplant recipients (dated by TCRdb to between 2019 and 2020). With respect to the entire study: Related donors were used in the transplants with nonmyeloablative bone marrow transplantation, and mixed chimerism was transient in the human trials. Before combined kidney and bone marrow transplantation, this study identified donor-specific regulatory T cells using TCRbeta sequencing and then followed those same cells after transplant.

This sample's time point label indicates: blood sample drawn before combined kidney and bone marrow transplant. Thawed PBMCs were FACS-sorted into unstimulated Tregs (CD4+CD25+CD127-), CD4+ non-Tregs (CD4+CD25-), CD4 cells and CD8 cells. Before Treg sorting, thawed PBMCs were rested overnight at 37°C with approximately 200 IU/ml IL-2. 4 combined kidney and bone marrow transplant recipients from the ITN036ST trial were included as patients, and samples were available only from these trial subjects. Healthy control blood was separated into PBMCs by Ficoll density gradient and cryopreserved, and patient PBMCs were collected both before and after transplant. Summary of the overall study and its limitations: In tolerant patients, donor-specific Tregs expanded more than Tregs overall, which suggests antigen-driven rather than nonspecific expansion. For some patients the PCR primers changed over time, which made it impossible to compare the samples from those patients at the nucleotide level. The study was constrained by small patient numbers, and validation of the findings is required in larger populations and under other immunosuppression protocols. Expanding Tregs with activated donor B cells appeared to identify the most biologically relevant and donor-specific TCRbeta repertoire. Biological reproducibility was not examined directly, but technical replication error appeared to be minimal.

The V and J ends are trimmed by 5 bases and 1 base, leaving 8 bases between them. CDR1 and CDR2 are read off the germline V gene (reference sequence) as LNHDA and SQIVND. Including cysteine and phenylalanine, the CDR3 has 14 amino acids. Of all the DNA, just the CDR3 is kept, 42 bases in frame from base 1. For TCRbeta CDR3 sequencing, genomic DNA from the sorted cells was extracted using the QIAGEN DNeasy Blood and Tissue Kit. Through immunoSEQ, high-throughput TCRbeta CDR3 sequencing was done commercially, including PCR amplification with internal controls and bias correction. The authors' pipeline ran thus. Unique productive TCRbeta sequences were defined by CDR3 nucleotide sequence where primers matched, and otherwise by CDR3 amino acid sequence together with Vbeta and Jbeta genes. To correct sorting error, sequences shared between sorted populations at a frequency ratio of 2:1 or less were removed; the rest were assigned to the higher population. A sequence counted as donor-reactive if, in CFSE-low cells, the sequence had a frequency of at least 0.01% and was expanded at least 5-fold compared with unstimulated cells. Repertoire divergence was quantified by Jensen-Shannon divergence using the top 100 TCRbeta sequences ranked by frequency. When a sample had multiple sequencing runs, each run was corrected for sorting error separately and the runs were then pooled. Not all clones reach the TCRdb copy of this immuneACCESS table, which keeps in-frame sequences only. Checked studies attribute under half of the gap to unresolved V genes and leave the rest unexplained. V and J calls and clone size are as listed in that table; D and trimming were resolved from the DNA. Within this sample are 70,000 to 95,000 clones, with 91% of them counted one time only. The ten largest clones take up 0.34% of the sample.

As to this clone: The antigen this receptor binds is unknown. No qualities accompany the bases; no much larger clone lies one base away.

Here the sequenced sample was Tregs from blood, taken before the transplant. This clonotype originated in a human donor who received a combined kidney and bone marrow transplant. Rearrangement joined TRBV19 to TRBJ2-2, with the D gene call left open. CDR3 sequence: CASSRSMNTGELFF. The DNA sequence reads TGTGCCAGTAGTCGCAGCATGAACACCGGGGAGCTGTTTTTT.